Below, 5 T cell receptor beta chains from the same sample are listed, as sequenced in a study of blood T cell repertoires in COVID-19. Profiled with immunoSEQ multiplex PCR; TCRdb holds only in-frame clones, not every one. The sample consists of more than 200,000 clones, around 89% of them appearing once. The sample consisted of PBMCs or T cells enriched from blood (not recorded which). These receptors came from a young woman who had recovered from COVID-19.

This clone was seen a single time. The rearrangement uses TRBV7-3 and TRBJ1-3, with D possibly being TRBD1 (6 bases). Germline values: CDR1 SGHTA, CDR2 FQGTGA. The CDR3 is 15 residues long. V was cut by 1 base and J by 7 bases, with 14 bases left in between. The CDR3 nucleotides are TGTGCCAGCAGCTTAATGGCAGGGGTGGAGAACACCATATATTTT. Its protein is CASSLMAGVENTIYF.

V and J are TRBV6-6 and TRBJ2-1, with 8 bases identical to TRBD1. The CDR3 is 15 residues long. V lost 2 bases, J lost 3 bases, and 3 bases stayed unmatched. The germline gives CDR1 MNHNY, CDR2 SVGAGI (reference sequence). The CDR3 protein is CASSYDRGSYNEQFF. DNA for the CDR3: TGTGCCAGCAGTTACGACAGGGGCAGCTACAATGAGCAGTTCTTC.

The table lists this clone with a few counts. The chain recombines TRBV2 with TRBJ1-1; D uncertain. The germline gives CDR1 SNHLY, CDR2 FYNNEI. The V end was cut by 7 bases, the J end by 6 bases, with 12 bases between. This CDR3 spans 12 amino acids. The chain's CDR3 is CASKLDRAEAFF. CDR3 DNA sequence: TGTGCCAGCAAGCTTGACCGGGCTGAAGCTTTCTTT.

This clone was counted a few times. The genes are TRBV5-8 and TRBJ2-2; 7 positions match TRBD2. V was pared by 2 bases and J by 3 bases, with 4 bases of the junction left unmatched. CDR3 length: 15 residues. The V gene's germline CDR1 is SGHTS and CDR2 YDEGEE. CDR3 coding DNA: TGTGCCAGCAGCTTAGGAACTAGCGACACCGGGGAGCTGTTTTTT. It translates to CASSLGTSDTGELFF.

The J gene is TRBJ2-7, the V gene TRBV18; 8 bases are a match to TRBD1. The CDR3 is 14 residues long. V was pared by 4 bases and J by 3 bases, with 5 bases of the junction left unmatched. Looked up from germline, CDR1 is KGHSH and CDR2 is LQKENI. In nucleotides, the CDR3 is TGTGCCAGCTCACTAAACGACAGGGGCTACGAGCAGTACTTC. Protein sequence: CASSLNDRGYEQYF.